The clone carrying this T cell receptor (beta chain) was counted many times. There were no patients who had received any treatment before thyroid surgery. TCRdb re-analyzed the PCR reads through MiXCR. The table shows under 30,000 clones, with over 12% occurring only once. The data originate from a study of metastatic and nonmetastatic thyroid tumors. Study in general: Thyroid patients, malignant and benign, had repertoires compared across blood and tumor or nodule tissue.

CDR1 MNHEY and CDR2 SMNVEV come from the germline V gene (reference sequence). Trimming took 6 bases from V and 3 from J; bases not matched to a gene: 9. This CDR3 has 15 residues. The receptor comes from a male donor with papillary thyroid cancer or a benign thyroid nodule (not recorded which). Some clones in this sample may be carry-over from other donors' samples. The sequencing input was blood. The chain links TRBV27 to TRBJ2-7; TRBD2 matches 9 bases. DNA of the CDR3: TGTGCCAGCAGACCCAGGGGCGGGAGGGGCTACGAGCAGTACTTC. Amino acid sequence: CASRPRGGRGYEQYF.